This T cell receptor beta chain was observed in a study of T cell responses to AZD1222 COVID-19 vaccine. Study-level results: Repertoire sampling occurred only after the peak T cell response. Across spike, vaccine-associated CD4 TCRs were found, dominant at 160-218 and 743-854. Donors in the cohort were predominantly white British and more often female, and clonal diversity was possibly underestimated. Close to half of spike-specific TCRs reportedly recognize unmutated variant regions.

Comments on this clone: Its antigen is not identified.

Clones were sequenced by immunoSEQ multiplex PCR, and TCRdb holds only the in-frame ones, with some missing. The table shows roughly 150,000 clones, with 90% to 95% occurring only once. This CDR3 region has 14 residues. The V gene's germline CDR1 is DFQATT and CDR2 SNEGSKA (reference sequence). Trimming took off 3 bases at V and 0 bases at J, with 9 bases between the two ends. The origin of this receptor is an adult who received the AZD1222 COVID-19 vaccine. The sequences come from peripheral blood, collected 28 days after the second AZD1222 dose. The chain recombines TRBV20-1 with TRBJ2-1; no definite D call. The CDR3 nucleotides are TGCAGTGCTAGTCGGCGGAACTCCTACAATGAGCAGTTCTTC. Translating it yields CSASRRNSYNEQFF.